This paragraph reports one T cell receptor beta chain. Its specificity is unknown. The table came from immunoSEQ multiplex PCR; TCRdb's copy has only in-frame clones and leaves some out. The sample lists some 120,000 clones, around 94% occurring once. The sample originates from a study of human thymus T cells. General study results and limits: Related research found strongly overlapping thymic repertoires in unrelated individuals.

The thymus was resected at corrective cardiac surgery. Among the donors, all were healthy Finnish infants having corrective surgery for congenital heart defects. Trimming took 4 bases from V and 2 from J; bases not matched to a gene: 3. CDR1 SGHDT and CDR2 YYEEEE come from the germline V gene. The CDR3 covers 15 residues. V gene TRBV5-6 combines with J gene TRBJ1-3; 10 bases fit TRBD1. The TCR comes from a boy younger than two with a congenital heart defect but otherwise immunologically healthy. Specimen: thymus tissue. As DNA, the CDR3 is TGTGCCAGCAGCCCGACAGGGGGCACTGGAAACACCATATATTTT. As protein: CASSPTGGTGNTIYF.